The 27 T cell receptor beta chains below all came from one sample that was sequenced in a study of breast tumors, draining lymph nodes, adjacent tissues. TCRdb passed the multiplex PCR reads through MiXCR, listing each CDR3 protein once. The repertoire has more than 200,000 distinct CDR3 sequences, about 30% of them found once; the top ten carry roughly 1.5%. Axillary draining lymph nodes of breast cancer patients supplied the node samples. Specimen: axillary lymph node tissue. All receptors come from a female donor with breast cancer. Some clones in this sample may be carry-over from other donors' samples.

This clonotype showed up just once. The chain recombines TRBV20-1 with TRBJ1-2; D uncertain. Trimming took 6 bases from V and 10 from J, leaving 21 bases between them. The CDR3 totals 13 residues. CDR1 is DFQATT, CDR2 SNEGSKA, per germline (reference sequence). CDR3 nucleotide sequence: TGCAGTGCCGAGCCAGGTAACAGCGGTGCCTACACCTTC. Its translation is CSAEPGNSGAYTF.

This clonotype was seen ten or more times. V gene TRBV6-1 combines with J gene TRBJ1-3; TRBD1 is a possible D gene (5 bases). The ends were cut back, 1 base at V and 3 bases at J, with 10 bases in the middle. This CDR3 has 15 residues. Germline V gene sequence: CDR1 MNHNS, CDR2 SASEGT. CDR3 loop: CASSEEGHRGNTIYF. CDR3 DNA sequence: TGTGCCAGCAGTGAAGAAGGACATCGTGGAAACACCATATATTTT.

This clonotype was observed at least ten times. V and J are TRBV18 and TRBJ2-7; a weak D match, TRBD2 (6 bases). The CDR3 is 17 residues long. Trimming stripped 1 base from V and 0 bases from J, with 16 bases between. Germline V gives CDR1 KGHSH, CDR2 LQKENI. CDR3 in amino acids: CASSPLSSADYSYEQYF. The CDR3 DNA reads as TGTGCCAGCTCACCACTGTCTTCGGCGGACTACTCCTACGAGCAGTACTTC.

Comments on this clonotype: Given a much more abundant clone one base away, this may be a read error. The V and J genes are TRBV6-2 or TRBV6-3 and TRBJ1-5, with D perhaps matching TRBD1 (5 bases). The CDR3 is made up of 14 amino acids. Germline V gene data show CDR1 as MNHEY and CDR2 as SVGEGT. The V gene lost 7 bases and the J gene lost 1 base, with 11 bases spanning the gap. CDR3 nucleotide sequence: TGTGCCAGCAAGCCTGGGGGGAGCAATCAGCCCCAGCATTTT. It translates to CASKPGGSNQPQHF.

This clonotype was seen many times. J is TRBJ2-7 and V is TRBV15; 8 nucleotides line up with TRBD2. Germline values: CDR1 LNHNV, CDR2 YYDKDF (reference sequence). This CDR3 region has 15 residues. Trimming removed 6 bases from V and 3 bases from J; junction bases left unmatched: 10. The CDR3 reads CATSPLLSGIYEQYF. Written as DNA, the CDR3 is TGTGCCACCAGTCCGCTACTTAGCGGGATCTACGAGCAGTACTTC. The full variable domain, with the rest looked up from reference TRBV15 and TRBJ2-7, is DAMVIQNPRYQVTQFGKPVTLSCSQTLNHNVMYWYQQKSSQAPKLLFHYYDKDFNNEADTPDNFQSRRPNTSFCFLDIRSPGLGDTAMYLCATSPLLSGIYEQYFGPGTRLTVT.

In its sample, this clonotype was seen many times. V gene TRBV4-3 combines with J gene TRBJ2-1; D is unclear. This CDR3 is 20 amino acids long. Germline CDR1 reads LGHNA; CDR2 reads YSLEER. V dropped 1 base and J dropped 0 bases, with 22 bases sitting between them. CDR3 protein: CASSQGGTTIIGSSYNEQFF. Here the CDR3 DNA reads TGCGCCAGCAGCCAAGGGGGAACAACTATTATCGGAAGCTCCTACAATGAGCAGTTCTTC.

In its sample, this clonotype was seen many times. CDR3 in amino acids: CASSLAYRGRYEQYF. CDR3 in DNA: TGTGCCAGCAGCTTAGCGTACAGGGGTCGATACGAGCAGTACTTC. This rearrangement joins TRBV7-9 to TRBJ2-7; TRBD1 agrees at 7 bases. Germline V gene data show CDR1 as SEHNR and CDR2 as FQNEAQ (reference sequence). The ends lost 0 bases at V and 4 bases at J; junction bases unmatched: 6. The CDR3 is 15 residues long.

In this sample, this clonotype turned up many times. This chain joins TRBV10-3 and TRBJ2-3; 7 bases match TRBD2. This CDR3 has 18 amino acids. Trimming removed 0 bases from V and 2 bases from J; junction bases left unmatched: 11. Germline CDR1 is ENHRY and CDR2 is SYGVKD. CDR3 loop: CAISESVRGAGSTDTQYF. CDR3 sequence (DNA): TGTGCCATCAGTGAGTCAGTTAGAGGAGCGGGATCCACAGATACGCAGTATTTT.

Notes on this clonotype: Given a much more abundant clone one base away, this may be a read error. The chain joins TRBV11-2 to TRBJ1-5; D not resolved. The V end lost 1 base, the J end lost 15 bases, and 28 bases lay between the germline ends. The CDR3 is made up of 17 amino acids. Germline V lookup: CDR1 SGHAT, CDR2 FQNNGV. DNA for the CDR3: TGTGCCAGCAGCTTAGTGGAAAAAAAGGCTCGTTACCTCTCCCGGCATTTT. Amino acids: CASSLVEKKARYLSRHF.

There are many counts of this clonotype. The gene calls are TRBV28 and TRBJ1-4; no clear D gene. CDR1 and CDR2 (germline): MDHEN, SYDVKM. The CDR3 contains 15 residues. Trimming shortened V by 6 bases and J by 8 bases, and 19 bases separated the two germline ends. The CDR3 is CASREKILSGEKLFF. The CDR3 DNA reads as TGTGCCAGCAGGGAGAAAATACTTTCGGGGGAAAAACTGTTTTTT.

This clonotype was seen only a few times. The chain uses TRBV12-3 or TRBV12-4 and TRBJ2-3, with 10 bases matching TRBD2. V lost 2 bases to trimming and J lost 2 bases; unmatched junction nucleotides: 13. This CDR3 has 19 residues. CDR3 DNA: TGTGCCAGCAGTTTAAGGCTAGCGGGAGATGTATCGGTCACAGATACGCAGTATTTT. Its protein is CASSLRLAGDVSVTDTQYF.

The rearrangement uses TRBV5-1 and TRBJ1-2, with 8 bases that match TRBD1. CDR3 length equals 13 residues. From germline, CDR1 is SGHRS and CDR2 YFSETQ. The junction had 5 bases not matched to a gene; V was cut back by 4 bases and J by 6 bases. This chain's CDR3 is CASSAQGADGYTF. The DNA of the CDR3 is TGCGCCAGCAGCGCGCAGGGGGCGGATGGCTACACCTTC. The full variable domain, completed using reference TRBV5-1 and TRBJ1-2, is KAGVTQTPRYLIKTRGQQVTLSCSPISGHRSVSWYQQTPGQGLQFLFEYFSETQRNKGNFPGRFSGRQFSNSRSEMNVSTLELGDSALYLCASSAQGADGYTFGSGTRLTVV.

This clonotype was seen repeatedly, ten times or more. Here the CDR3 reads CSAGIGGNQETQYF. The CDR3 bases are TGCAGTGCCGGAATCGGGGGGAACCAAGAGACCCAGTACTTC. J is TRBJ2-5 and V is TRBV20-1; TRBD2 matches at 7 bases. Germline V gene sequence: CDR1 DFQATT, CDR2 SNEGSKA (reference sequence). CDR3 length: 14 residues. V shed 6 bases and J 0 bases; nucleotides not matched to a gene: 7.

In regard to this clonotype: This may come from a read error, since a much larger clone is one base off. Lacking the conserved final phenylalanine or tryptophan, this CDR3 likely reflects a read error. The chain recombines TRBV2 with TRBJ2-3; D assignment may be TRBD1 or TRBD2 (5 bases each). The length of the CDR3 is 12 residues. V shed 8 bases and J shed 0 bases, with 6 bases lying between them. Germline V lookup: CDR1 SNHLY, CDR2 FYNNEI. The chain's CDR3 is CASGDSTDTQYL. CDR3 DNA: TGTGCCAGCGGGGACAGCACAGATACGCAGTATCTT.

This clonotype was recorded many times. J is TRBJ2-1 and V is TRBV19, with 11 bases fitting TRBD2. Germline CDR1 reads LNHDA; CDR2 reads SQIVND (reference sequence). Trimming removed 3 bases from V and 0 bases from J; junction bases left unmatched: 10. The CDR3 sequence is 19 residues long. CDR3 coding DNA: TGTGCCAGTAGTATTGGACTAGCGGGTACTTGGAGCTCCTACAATGAGCAGTTCTTC. It translates to CASSIGLAGTWSSYNEQFF. Filled out from reference TRBV19 and TRBJ2-1, the complete variable domain reads DGGITQSPKYLFRKEGQNVTLSCEQNLNHDAMYWYRQDPGQGLRLIYYSQIVNDFQKGDIAEGYSVSREKKESFPLTVTSAQKNPTAFYLCASSIGLAGTWSSYNEQFFGPGTRLTVL.

This clonotype has ten or more counts. The rearrangement joins TRBV6-6 to TRBJ2-7; perhaps TRBD2 as D (5 bases). The CDR3 runs to 14 residues. V was trimmed by 5 bases and J by 12 bases, leaving 23 bases between them. CDR1 and CDR2 (germline): MNHNY, SVGAGI (reference sequence). CDR3 in amino acids: CASSPPGSPFQTYF. CDR3 coding DNA: TGTGCCAGCAGTCCCCCGGGATCTCCCTTCCAGACGTACTTC.

This clonotype was picked up many times. J is TRBJ2-5 and V is TRBV5-8; D might be TRBD2 (5 bases). CDR1 is SGHTS, CDR2 YDEGEE, per germline. The V end lost 1 base, the J end lost 1 base, and 14 bases lay between the germline ends. The CDR3 is made up of 16 amino acids. The CDR3 region is CASSLHLGGGQETQYF. Written as DNA, the CDR3 is TGTGCCAGCAGCTTGCACTTAGGCGGAGGCCAAGAGACCCAGTACTTC.

Many counts were recorded for this clonotype. The genes are TRBV2 and TRBJ2-7, with 7 bases fitting TRBD1. The CDR3 is 13 residues long. The V gene end was trimmed by 11 bases and the J gene end by 5 bases; junction bases not matched to a gene: 12. From germline, CDR1 is SNHLY and CDR2 FYNNEI. CDR3 sequence: CAPVQGDAHEQYF. CDR3 nucleotide sequence: TGTGCCCCGGTTCAGGGGGACGCCCACGAGCAGTACTTC.

The chain has TRBV5-1 and TRBJ2-6, with D unclear. This CDR3 is built from 16 residues. In germline, CDR1 is SGHRS, CDR2 YFSETQ. V lost 1 base to trimming and J lost 0 bases, with 8 bases between them. The DNA for the CDR3 is TGCGCCAGCAGCTTGATAGGGAACTCTGGGGCCAACGTCCTGACTTTC. Translating it yields CASSLIGNSGANVLTF.

Ten or more counts support this clonotype. The chain recombines TRBV20-1 with TRBJ1-5, with 10 bases that match TRBD1. CDR3 length equals 15 residues. Germline values: CDR1 DFQATT, CDR2 SNEGSKA (reference sequence). V was clipped by 1 base and J by 5 bases; unmatched bases: 5. Written as DNA, the CDR3 is TGCAGTGCTAGAGTGGGGACAGGGGAGTATCAGCCCCAGCATTTT. Protein sequence: CSARVGTGEYQPQHF.

Concerning this clonotype: A much larger clone lies a single base off, so this may be a read error. The chain uses TRBV12-3 or TRBV12-4 and TRBJ2-3; D is unclear. V shed 5 bases and J shed 6 bases, with 18 bases lying between them. The CDR3 totals 15 residues. The CDR3 DNA reads TGTGCCAGCAGTAGCAGAGGTGGTGCCGGGGATACGCAGTATTTT. Protein sequence: CASSSRGGAGDTQYF.

This clonotype was found many times. The V call is TRBV10-3, the J call TRBJ2-1, with D possibly being TRBD2 (6 bases). The V and J ends lost 5 bases and 0 bases respectively, with 11 bases between them. The length of the CDR3 is 15 residues. The germline V gene has CDR1 ENHRY and CDR2 SYGVKD. CDR3: CAISSLANSYNEQFF. The CDR3 nucleotides read TGTGCCATCAGTTCACTAGCAAACTCCTACAATGAGCAGTTCTTC.

The chain couples TRBV19 to TRBJ2-1, with TRBD1 identical over 9 bases. Losses at the gene ends were 3 bases for V and 12 bases for J; bases not matched to a gene: 12. This CDR3 has 15 amino acids. CDR1 and CDR2 (germline): LNHDA, SQIVND (reference sequence). For the CDR3, the DNA is TGTGCCAGTAGTATCCGGGACAGGGTCACAGATACGCAGTTCTTC. Its protein product is CASSIRDRVTDTQFF.

For this clonotype: Being one base from a much bigger clone, this may be a read error. J is TRBJ2-7 and V is TRBV2; 11 bases line up with TRBD2. The CDR3 extends over 16 amino acids. Germline V gene lookup returns CDR1 SNHLY and CDR2 FYNNEI. CDR3 region: CASRPGLAEISYERYF. The CDR3 DNA sequence: TGTGCCAGCAGGCCGGGACTAGCGGAGATCTCCTACGAGCGGTACTTC.

Ten or more counts support this clonotype. A much larger clone sits a single nucleotide away, making a read error possible. This sequence joins TRBV7-3 and TRBJ2-5; D may be TRBD1 (5 bases). Germline CDR1 reads SGHTA; CDR2 reads FQGTGA. The CDR3 sequence is 15 residues long. The CDR3, as DNA: TGTGCCAGCAGCTTAGGAGAGCAGGGAAAAGAGACCCAGCACTTC. It encodes CASSLGEQGKETQHF.

This clonotype was observed a handful of times. One base away lies a much larger clone, so this may be a sequencing read error. The chain employs TRBV5-1 and TRBJ2-7, with D tentatively TRBD1 (5 bases). The V end was cut by 7 bases, the J end by 0 bases, with 14 bases between. The V gene's germline CDR1 is SGHRS and CDR2 YFSETQ. This CDR3 has 14 residues. CDR3 sequence (DNA): TGCGCCAGCGCCAGGGATGACACCTCCTACGAGCAGTACTTC. Amino acids: CASARDDTSYEQYF.

This clonotype showed up many times. The chain has TRBV30 and TRBJ1-5; D remains unclear. The V gene lost 2 bases and the J gene lost 0 bases, with 14 bases spanning the gap. CDR1 GTSNPN and CDR2 SVGIG come from the germline V gene (reference sequence). This CDR3 comprises 16 residues. The CDR3 region has the DNA TGTGCCTGGAGTCGGGGTACAGTATATAGCAATCAGCCCCAGCATTTT. Amino acid sequence: CAWSRGTVYSNQPQHF.